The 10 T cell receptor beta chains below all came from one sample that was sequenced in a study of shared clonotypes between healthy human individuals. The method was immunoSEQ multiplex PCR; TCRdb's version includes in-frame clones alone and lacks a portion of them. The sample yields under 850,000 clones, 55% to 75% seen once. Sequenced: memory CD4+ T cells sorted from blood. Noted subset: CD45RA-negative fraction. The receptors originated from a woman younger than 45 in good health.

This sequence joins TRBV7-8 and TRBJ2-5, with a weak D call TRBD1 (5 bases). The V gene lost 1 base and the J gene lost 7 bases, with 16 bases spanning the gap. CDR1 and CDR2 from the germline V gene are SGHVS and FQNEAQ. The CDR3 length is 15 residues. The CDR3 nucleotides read TGTGCCAGCAGCTTAGGGGCGACAGAGTCGGTGACCCAGTACTTC. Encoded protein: CASSLGATESVTQYF. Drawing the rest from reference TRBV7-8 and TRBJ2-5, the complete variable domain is GAGVSQSPRYKVAKRGQDVALRCDPISGHVSLFWYQQALGQGPEFLTYFQNEAQLDKSGLPSDRFFAERPEGSVSTLKIQRTQQEDSAVYLCASSLGATESVTQYFGPGTRLLVL.

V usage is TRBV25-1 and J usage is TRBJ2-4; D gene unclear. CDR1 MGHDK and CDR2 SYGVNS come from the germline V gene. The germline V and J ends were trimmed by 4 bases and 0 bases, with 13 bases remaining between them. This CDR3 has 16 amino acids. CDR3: CASSGPSLLAKNIQYF. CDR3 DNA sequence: TGTGCCAGCAGTGGACCCAGCTTACTAGCCAAAAACATTCAGTACTTC.

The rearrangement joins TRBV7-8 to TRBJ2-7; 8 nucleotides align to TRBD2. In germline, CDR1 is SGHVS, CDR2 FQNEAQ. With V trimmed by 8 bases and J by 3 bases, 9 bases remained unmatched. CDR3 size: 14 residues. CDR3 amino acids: CASGDSGDLYEQYF. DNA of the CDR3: TGTGCCAGCGGGGATAGCGGGGACCTCTACGAGCAGTACTTC.

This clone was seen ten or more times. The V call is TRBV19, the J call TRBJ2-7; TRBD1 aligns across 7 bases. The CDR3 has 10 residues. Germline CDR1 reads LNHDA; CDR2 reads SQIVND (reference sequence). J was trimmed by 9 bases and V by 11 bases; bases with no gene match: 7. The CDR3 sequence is CAQGRTGQYF. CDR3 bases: TGTGCCCAAGGCAGGACAGGGCAGTACTTC.

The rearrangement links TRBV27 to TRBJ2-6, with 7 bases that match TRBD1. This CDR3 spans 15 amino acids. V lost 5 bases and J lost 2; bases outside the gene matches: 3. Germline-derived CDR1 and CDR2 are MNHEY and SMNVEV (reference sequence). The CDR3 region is CASSLDRAGANVLTF. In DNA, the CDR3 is TGTGCCAGCAGTCTCGACAGGGCTGGGGCCAACGTCCTGACTTTC. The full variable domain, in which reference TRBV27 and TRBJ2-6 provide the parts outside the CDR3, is EAQVTQNPRYLITVTGKKLTVTCSQNMNHEYMSWYRQDPGLGLRQIYYSMNVEVTDKGDVPEGYKVSRKEKRNFPLILESPSPNQTSLYFCASSLDRAGANVLTFGAGSRLTVL.

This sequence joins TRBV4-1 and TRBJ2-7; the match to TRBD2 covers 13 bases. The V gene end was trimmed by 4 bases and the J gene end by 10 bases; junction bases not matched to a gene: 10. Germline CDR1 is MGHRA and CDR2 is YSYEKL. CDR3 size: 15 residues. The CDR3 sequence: CASSRGGTSGDLQYF. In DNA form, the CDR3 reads TGCGCCAGCAGCCGAGGGGGGACTAGCGGGGATCTTCAGTACTTC.

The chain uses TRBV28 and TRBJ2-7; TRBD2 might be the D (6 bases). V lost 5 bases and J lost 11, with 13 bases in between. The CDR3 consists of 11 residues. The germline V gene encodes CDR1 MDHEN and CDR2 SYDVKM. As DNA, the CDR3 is TGTGCCAGCAGTGCCCCGGGACTGGAGTACTTC. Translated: CASSAPGLEYF.

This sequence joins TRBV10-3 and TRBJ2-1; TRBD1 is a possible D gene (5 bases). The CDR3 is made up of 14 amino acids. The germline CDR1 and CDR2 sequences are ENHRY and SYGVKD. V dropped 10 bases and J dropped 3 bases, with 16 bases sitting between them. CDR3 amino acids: CATQQQEYYNEQFF. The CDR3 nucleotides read TGTGCCACCCAGCAACAGGAATACTACAATGAGCAGTTCTTC.

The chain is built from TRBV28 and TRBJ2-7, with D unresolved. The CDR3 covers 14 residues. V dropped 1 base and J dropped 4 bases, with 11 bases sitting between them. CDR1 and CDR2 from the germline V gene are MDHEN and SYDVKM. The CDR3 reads CASSLSASFYEQYF. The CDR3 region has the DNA TGTGCCAGCAGTTTATCCGCGAGTTTTTACGAGCAGTACTTC.

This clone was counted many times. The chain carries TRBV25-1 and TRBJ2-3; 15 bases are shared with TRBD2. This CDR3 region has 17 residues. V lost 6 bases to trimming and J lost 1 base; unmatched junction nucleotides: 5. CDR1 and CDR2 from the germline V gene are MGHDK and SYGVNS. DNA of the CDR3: TGTGCCAGCAGCGGACTAGCGGGAGGGCTTGGCACAGATACGCAGTATTTT. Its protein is CASSGLAGGLGTDTQYF.